This entry lists 25 T cell receptor beta chains sequenced from one sample in a study of technical replicates of blood from several donors. Assay used: immunoSEQ multiplex PCR; TCRdb lists only in-frame clones, some missing. The sample has tens of thousands of clones, more than 95% seen once. Sequencing was done on a sample of T cells isolated from PBMCs. These receptors were collected from a human donor in good health.

The chain is built from TRBV13 and TRBJ1-1, with D unresolved. This CDR3 spans 19 amino acids. Germline V gene sequence: CDR1 PRHDT, CDR2 FYEKMQ (reference sequence). V lost 2 bases to trimming and J lost 1 base, with 23 bases between them. The CDR3 region is CASSLIAVNWASPNTEAFF. The CDR3 region has the DNA TGTGCCAGCAGCTTAATTGCCGTCAATTGGGCCTCTCCGAACACTGAAGCTTTCTTT.

The CDR3 DNA reads TGTGCCAGCAGCTTAGAACAGGGGGTGGTCTACAATTCACCCCTCCACTTT. Residues: CASSLEQGVVYNSPLHF. The J gene is TRBJ1-6, the V gene TRBV11-2, with TRBD1 identical over 8 bases. CDR1 SGHAT and CDR2 FQNNGV come from the germline V gene. This CDR3 comprises 17 residues. V shed 0 bases, J shed 7 bases, and the junction held 8 bases outside the gene matches. Looking up the rest from reference TRBV11-2 and TRBJ1-6 gives the full variable domain: EAGVAQSPRYKIIEKRQSVAFWCNPISGHATLYWYQQILGQGPKLLIQFQNNGVVDDSQLPKDRFSAERLKGVDSTLKIQPAKLEDSAVYLCASSLEQGVVYNSPLHFGNGTRLTVT.

This chain's CDR3 is CASSSNGDRAYEQYF. CDR3 DNA: TGTGCCAGCAGTTCCAACGGGGACAGAGCCTACGAGCAGTACTTC. The rearrangement joins TRBV2 to TRBJ2-7; TRBD1 agrees at 7 bases. Germline lookup yields CDR1 SNHLY and CDR2 FYNNEI. CDR3 length: 15 residues. V shed 5 bases, J shed 2 bases, and the junction held 9 bases outside the gene matches.

The CDR3 DNA reads TGCGCCAGCAAGGACTTTCGGGAGACCCAGTACTTC. Amino acids: CASKDFRETQYF. The chain carries TRBV4-1 and TRBJ2-5; a possible D gene is TRBD2 (5 bases). This CDR3 contains 12 residues. V was trimmed by 7 bases and J by 5 bases, leaving 11 bases between them. Germline V CDR1 and CDR2: MGHRA, YSYEKL.

The V call is TRBV10-1, the J call TRBJ1-1; no firm D call. Trimming removed 0 bases from V and 1 base from J, with 9 bases in between. The germline CDR1 and CDR2 sequences are WNHNN and SYGVQD (reference sequence). The CDR3 contains 15 residues. CDR3 loop: CASSESRRTNTEAFF. CDR3 nucleotide sequence: TGCGCCAGCAGTGAGTCTCGGAGGACGAACACTGAAGCTTTCTTT.

The CDR3 loop is CASSWNRGVAGPITGELFF. The CDR3 DNA is TGTGCCAGCAGCTGGAATCGGGGAGTAGCGGGGCCTATCACCGGGGAGCTGTTTTTT. The chain employs TRBV11-2 and TRBJ2-2; 8 bases agree with TRBD2. The V and J ends lost 4 bases and 4 bases, in that order; junction bases with no gene match: 17. CDR1 SGHAT and CDR2 FQNNGV come from the germline V gene. The CDR3 contains 19 residues.

The V gene is TRBV29-1, the J gene TRBJ2-1; the D is unclear. The CDR3 length is 11 residues. V gave up 7 bases and J gave up 5 bases, with 9 bases separating them. Germline loops: CDR1 SQVTM, CDR2 ANQGSEA. CDR3 loop: CSAQKNNEQFF. CDR3 nucleotide sequence: TGCAGCGCCCAGAAAAACAATGAGCAGTTCTTC.

The chain joins TRBV5-5 to TRBJ1-4; TRBD1 might be the D (6 bases). Trimming removed 4 bases at V and 7 bases at J, with 14 bases between. CDR1 and CDR2 from the germline V gene are SGHKS and YYEKEE (reference sequence). The CDR3 totals 14 residues. In DNA form, the CDR3 reads TGTGCCAGCAGCCCCCAGGGGACGGGTGAAAAACTGTTTTTT. This gives the protein CASSPQGTGEKLFF.

The chain couples TRBV6-5 to TRBJ2-7, with a possible D match to TRBD1 (7 bases). The CDR3 has 15 residues. CDR1 is MNHEY, CDR2 SVGAGI, per germline. V lost 2 bases to trimming and J lost 3 bases, with 14 bases between them. The CDR3 protein is CASSYGSGGNYEQYF. The CDR3 DNA is TGTGCCAGCAGTTACGGGTCAGGGGGGAACTACGAGCAGTACTTC.

The CDR3 sequence: CASSQGGQGTSYEQYF. CDR3 DNA sequence: TGTGCCAGCAGCCAGGGGGGACAGGGGACATCCTACGAGCAGTACTTC. V is TRBV14 and J is TRBJ2-7; TRBD1 matches at 10 bases. V gave up 3 bases and J gave up 1 base; unmatched junction bases: 6. The CDR3 covers 16 residues. Looked up from germline, CDR1 is SGHDN and CDR2 is FVKESK. The variable domain in full, with the rest retrieved from reference TRBV14 and TRBJ2-7, is EAGVTQFPSHSVIEKGQTVTLRCDPISGHDNLYWYRRVMGKEIKFLLHFVKESKQDESGMPNNRFLAERTGGTYSTLKVQPAELEDSGVYFCASSQGGQGTSYEQYFGPGTRLTVT.

CDR3 DNA: TGCGCCAGCAGTGAGTCGAGGGGTAGCGGGGGACCAGCCAAAAACATTCAGTACTTC. Translated, it gives CASSESRGSGGPAKNIQYF. V and J are TRBV10-2 and TRBJ2-4; TRBD2 aligns across 9 bases. The CDR3 loop spans 19 amino acids. Germline V gene sequence: CDR1 WSHSY, CDR2 SAAADI. Losses at the gene ends were 0 bases for V and 0 bases for J; bases not matched to a gene: 9.

The chain has TRBV5-6 and TRBJ1-1; D ambiguous. There are 13 residues in the CDR3. Germline V gives CDR1 SGHDT, CDR2 YYEEEE. The ends were cut back, 0 bases at V and 6 bases at J, with 9 bases in the middle. CDR3 region: CASSLGAGAEAFF. The DNA of the CDR3 is TGTGCCAGCAGCTTGGGGGCGGGCGCTGAAGCTTTCTTT.

This clone was recorded only once. The chain joins TRBV9 to TRBJ2-3, with TRBD2 matching over 12 bases. J was trimmed by 6 bases and V by 3 bases; bases with no gene match: 5. Germline V lookup: CDR1 SGDLS, CDR2 YYNGEE. The length of the CDR3 is 15 residues. CDR3 nucleotide sequence: TGTGCCAGCAGCGGACTAGCGGGGGATATGGATACGCAGTATTTT. It codes for CASSGLAGDMDTQYF.

The chain is built from TRBV11-2 and TRBJ1-1; D not resolved. This CDR3 region has 15 residues. The V and J ends lost 3 bases and 0 bases respectively, with 11 bases between them. Per germline, CDR1 SGHAT and CDR2 FQNNGV. CDR3 residues: CASSFVRSLNTEAFF. The CDR3 nucleotides read TGTGCCAGCAGCTTTGTCAGGTCGTTGAACACTGAAGCTTTCTTT.

V usage is TRBV5-8 and J usage is TRBJ2-7; TRBD2 matches 7 bases. There are 17 residues in the CDR3. Germline V gene sequence: CDR1 SGHTS, CDR2 YDEGEE. Trimming took 4 bases from V and 4 from J; bases not matched to a gene: 17. CDR3 amino acids: CASSTPGGIPRGYEQYF. The CDR3 DNA reads TGTGCCAGCAGCACGCCCGGGGGGATCCCCCGGGGGTACGAGCAGTACTTC.

The rearrangement uses TRBV6-5 and TRBJ2-3; TRBD2 matches at 10 bases. Germline loops: CDR1 MNHEY, CDR2 SVGAGI. This CDR3 is 15 amino acids long. V lost 6 bases to trimming and J lost 6 bases; unmatched junction nucleotides: 9. The CDR3 DNA reads as TGTGCCAGCAGCCCGAGCGGGGGGGCTGGGGATACGCAGTATTTT. Translated: CASSPSGGAGDTQYF.

This clone was picked up one time. V is TRBV7-9 and J is TRBJ2-1; the match to TRBD2 covers 8 bases. Germline V gene data show CDR1 as SEHNR and CDR2 as FQNEAQ (reference sequence). This CDR3 region has 13 residues. Trimming took 6 bases from V and 6 from J; bases not matched to a gene: 4. CDR3 protein: CASSSGLVNEQFF. CDR3 coding DNA: TGTGCCAGCAGTTCGGGACTAGTCAATGAGCAGTTCTTC.

The genes are TRBV27 and TRBJ2-1; 10 bases match TRBD2. The CDR3 runs 15 residues. The germline V gene encodes CDR1 MNHEY and CDR2 SMNVEV (reference sequence). The J segment lost 4 bases and the V segment lost 6 bases, leaving 6 bases of the junction unmatched. CDR3 region: CASSPGTSVYNEQFF. CDR3 nucleotides: TGTGCCAGCAGCCCCGGGACTAGCGTTTACAATGAGCAGTTCTTC.

V and J are TRBV2 and TRBJ1-5; 8 nucleotides line up with TRBD1. This CDR3 is 14 amino acids long. The junction had 8 bases not matched to a gene; V was cut back by 7 bases and J by 6 bases. The germline V gene has CDR1 SNHLY and CDR2 FYNNEI. CDR3 amino acids: CASTLQGGLQPQHF. CDR3 sequence (DNA): TGTGCCAGCACCCTACAGGGGGGCCTTCAGCCCCAGCATTTT.

In its sample, this clone was seen once. J is TRBJ1-2 and V is TRBV20-1; D gene uncertain. The CDR3 sequence is 10 residues long. Trimming left V 5 bases short and J 4 bases short, with 5 bases between. Per germline, CDR1 DFQATT and CDR2 SNEGSKA (reference sequence). The CDR3 DNA follows: TGCAGTGCTGACATCTATGGCTACACCTTC. It translates to CSADIYGYTF.

This chain links TRBV5-1 with TRBJ1-3; D gene ambiguous. V was cut by 0 bases and J by 2 bases, with 9 bases left in between. Germline-derived CDR1 and CDR2 are SGHRS and YFSETQ. CDR3 length: 15 amino acids. This chain's CDR3 is CASSLATGAGNTIYF. The CDR3 DNA reads TGCGCCAGCAGCTTGGCTACGGGAGCTGGAAACACCATATATTTT. The full variable domain, with the rest looked up from reference TRBV5-1 and TRBJ1-3, is KAGVTQTPRYLIKTRGQQVTLSCSPISGHRSVSWYQQTPGQGLQFLFEYFSETQRNKGNFPGRFSGRQFSNSRSEMNVSTLELGDSALYLCASSLATGAGNTIYFGEGSWLTVV.

V and J are TRBV19 and TRBJ2-1, with 7 bases identical to TRBD2. Germline V gives CDR1 LNHDA, CDR2 SQIVND (reference sequence). CDR3 length equals 12 residues. The V segment lost 7 bases and the J segment 7 bases; nucleotides outside the gene matches: 4. The CDR3 region is CASNLGGNEQFF. DNA for the CDR3: TGTGCCAGTAACCTGGGGGGGAATGAGCAGTTCTTC.

This chain links TRBV27 with TRBJ2-2; possibly TRBD2 for D (5 bases). This CDR3 has 19 amino acids. The ends were cut back, 5 bases at V and 6 bases at J, with 28 bases in the middle. Germline CDR1 MNHEY, CDR2 SMNVEV (reference sequence). The CDR3 DNA is TGTGCCAGCAGTCTCCGGGCCCCGGGAAAGGTACAATCCGCCGGGGAGCTGTTTTTT. Amino acid sequence: CASSLRAPGKVQSAGELFF.

The rearrangement joins TRBV19 to TRBJ2-1; D may be TRBD2 (6 bases). Germline V CDR1 and CDR2: LNHDA, SQIVND (reference sequence). V lost 1 base, J lost 8 bases, and 15 bases lay in between. The CDR3 loop spans 15 amino acids. The CDR3 nucleotides read TGTGCCAGTAGTATAGGGTCCGGGAGTGGCTATGAGCAGTTCTTC. This encodes CASSIGSGSGYEQFF.

Worth noting for this clone: Other DNA sequences of this sample code for an identical CDR3. The chain joins TRBV2 to TRBJ2-7, with TRBD2 matching 7 bases. This CDR3 is built from 13 residues. V shed 4 bases and J 0 bases; nucleotides not matched to a gene: 0. Germline loops: CDR1 SNHLY, CDR2 FYNNEI. CDR3 nucleotides: TGTGCCAGCAGTGGCGGGAGCTCCTACGAGCAGTACTTC. It translates to CASSGGSSYEQYF.